This TCR beta chain is from a study of T cells after yellow fever vaccination. This clonotype has a handful of counts. Losses at the gene ends were 5 bases for V and 9 bases for J; bases not matched to a gene: 7. The CDR3 loop spans 14 amino acids. Germline CDR1 and CDR2: MDHEN and SYDVKM. One entry per CDR3 protein results from TCRdb running MiXCR on the 5' RACE reads. The sample records fewer than 650,000 distinct CDR3 sequences, around a fifth being singletons. The material was PBMCs, obtained about 20 days after the first yellow fever vaccination. The clonotype was recovered from a man aged 18 to 30 who received the YFV17D yellow fever vaccine. This chain connects TRBV28 to TRBJ1-5; 10 bases line up with TRBD1. In nucleotides, the CDR3 is TGTGCCAGCAGTGGGGACAGGGGCAATAGGCCCCAGCATTTT. Translated: CASSGDRGNRPQHF.